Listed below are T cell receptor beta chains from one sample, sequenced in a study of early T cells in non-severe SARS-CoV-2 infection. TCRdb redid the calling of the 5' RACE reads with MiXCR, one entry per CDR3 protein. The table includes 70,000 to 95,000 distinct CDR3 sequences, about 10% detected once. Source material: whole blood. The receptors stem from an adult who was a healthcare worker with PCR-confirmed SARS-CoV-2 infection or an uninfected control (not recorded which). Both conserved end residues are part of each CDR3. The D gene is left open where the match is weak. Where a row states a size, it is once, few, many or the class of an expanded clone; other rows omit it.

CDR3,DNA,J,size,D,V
CASSLGTGGNYNEQFF,TGCGCCAGCAGCCTCGGGACAGGGGGCAACTACAATGAGCAGTTCTTC,TRBJ2-1,many,TRBD1,TRBV4-1
CAWSPPGRGQPQHF,TGTGCCTGGAGTCCCCCGGGGAGGGGTCAGCCCCAGCATTTT,TRBJ1-5,NA,NA,TRBV30
CSARDGNIRGNQPQHF,TGCAGTGCTAGAGATGGGAACATAAGGGGCAATCAGCCCCAGCATTTT,TRBJ1-5,NA,NA,TRBV20-1
CASSRQVEETQYF,TGTGCCAGTAGTAGACAGGTAGAAGAGACCCAGTACTTC,TRBJ2-5,few,NA,TRBV19
CASRHGSNTGELFF,TGTGCCAGCAGACACGGCTCGAACACCGGGGAGCTGTTTTTT,TRBJ2-2,few,NA,TRBV6-2/TRBV6-3
CASSIDPTGDEKLFF,TGTGCCAGTAGTATAGACCCGACAGGGGATGAAAAACTGTTTTTT,TRBJ1-4,few,TRBD1,TRBV19
CASRPQGTGHSGANVLTF,TGCGCCAGCAGGCCTCAGGGGACCGGACACTCTGGGGCCAACGTCCTGACTTTC,TRBJ2-6,few,NA,TRBV5-1
CASSLTGFDEQYF,TGTGCCAGCAGCTTGACAGGGTTTGACGAGCAGTACTTC,TRBJ2-7,NA,NA,TRBV5-4
CASSQDPSSYNSPLHF,TGTGCCAGCAGCCAAGACCCGAGCTCCTATAATTCACCCCTCCACTTT,TRBJ1-6,NA,NA,TRBV3-1
CASKDSGTGDEKLFF,TGTGCCAGCAAAGATTCCGGGACAGGGGATGAAAAACTGTTTTTT,TRBJ1-4,many,TRBD1,TRBV7-9
CASSFQGDQPQHF,TGTGCCAGTAGTTTTCAGGGGGATCAGCCCCAGCATTTT,TRBJ1-5,many,TRBD1,TRBV19
CASSLRGEASPLHF,TGCGCCAGCAGCTTGCGGGGGGAGGCTTCACCCCTCCACTTT,TRBJ1-6,NA,NA,TRBV5-1
CASSHRVSQPQHF,TGTGCCAGCAGTCACAGGGTATCACAGCCCCAGCATTTT,TRBJ1-5,NA,NA,TRBV6-2/TRBV6-3
CASMGLPYEQYF,TGTGCCAGCATGGGACTTCCCTACGAGCAGTACTTC,TRBJ2-7,few,NA,TRBV2
CASSPRQGSDTQYF,TGTGCCAGCAGCCCGAGACAGGGGTCAGATACGCAGTATTTT,TRBJ2-3,few,TRBD1,TRBV7-9
CASSEDPYNEQFF,TGTGCCAGCAGTGAAGACCCCTACAATGAGCAGTTCTTC,TRBJ2-1,NA,NA,TRBV2
CASSLAVTSGGLETQYF,TGCGCCAGCAGCTTGGCGGTAACTAGCGGGGGTCTGGAGACCCAGTACTTC,TRBJ2-5,few,TRBD2,TRBV5-1
CAKVGGWSNQPQHF,TGCGCTAAAGTCGGGGGATGGAGCAATCAGCCCCAGCATTTT,TRBJ1-5,many,NA,TRBV29-1
CASSAGGEKLFF,TGTGCCAGCAGTGCCGGGGGGGAAAAACTGTTTTTT,TRBJ1-4,NA,NA,TRBV12-3/TRBV12-4
CASSPWGDRDQPQHF,TGTGCCAGCAGCCCTTGGGGAGACAGGGATCAGCCCCAGCATTTT,TRBJ1-5,few,TRBD1,TRBV5-6
CASSSDIQTGDGYTF,TGTGCCAGCTCATCTGACATCCAGACAGGGGATGGCTACACCTTC,TRBJ1-2,many,TRBD1,TRBV18
CASSLAGNYGYTF,TGCGCCAGCAGCTTGGCAGGGAACTATGGCTACACCTTC,TRBJ1-2,many,NA,TRBV5-1
CSVNGGRGQPQHF,TGCAGCGTTAACGGGGGGCGCGGTCAGCCCCAGCATTTT,TRBJ1-5,NA,NA,TRBV29-1
CASSVGLAGAIEGIQYF,TGTGCCAGCAGCGTAGGGCTAGCGGGGGCCATAGAGGGGATTCAGTACTTC,TRBJ2-4,few,TRBD2,TRBV9
CASSAGDETQYF,TGTGCCAGCAGTGCGGGGGACGAGACCCAGTACTTC,TRBJ2-5,few,TRBD2,TRBV6-2/TRBV6-3
CASQHPGINEKLFF,TGTGCCAGTCAACACCCGGGTATTAATGAAAAACTGTTTTTT,TRBJ1-4,many,NA,TRBV6-6
CSAGGAGGITDTQYF,TGCAGTGCTGGAGGAGCGGGGGGGATCACAGATACGCAGTATTTT,TRBJ2-3,many,TRBD2,TRBV20-1
CASSYSSQNNEQYF,TGTGCCAGCAGTTACTCGTCTCAGAACAACGAGCAGTACTTC,TRBJ2-7,many,NA,TRBV6-5
CASSRQDGVYEQYF,TGTGCCAGCAGCAGACAGGACGGGGTTTACGAGCAGTACTTC,TRBJ2-7,few,NA,TRBV5-6
CSVTGSVDEKLFF,TGCAGCGTCACAGGGTCAGTGGATGAAAAACTGTTTTTT,TRBJ1-4,NA,NA,TRBV29-1
CATSLRQGPYSNQPQHF,TGTGCCACCAGTTTAAGGCAGGGACCTTATAGCAATCAGCCCCAGCATTTT,TRBJ1-5,few,NA,TRBV24-1
CASGIPGVTGELFF,TGCGCCAGCGGAATCCCAGGGGTCACCGGGGAGCTGTTTTTT,TRBJ2-2,many,NA,TRBV5-1
CASSQRQGRETQYF,TGTGCCAGCAGCCAACGACAGGGCCGAGAGACCCAGTACTTC,TRBJ2-5,NA,TRBD1,TRBV7-2
CACSLALGLQETQYF,TGTGCCTGCAGCTTAGCCCTCGGACTACAAGAGACCCAGTACTTC,TRBJ2-5,NA,NA,TRBV7-9
CASSPDGGRSGNTIYF,TGTGCCAGCAGCCCCGATGGGGGAAGATCTGGAAACACCATATATTTT,TRBJ1-3,few,NA,TRBV7-2
CASSPWASNTGELFF,TGTGCCAGCAGCCCGTGGGCCTCGAACACCGGGGAGCTGTTTTTT,TRBJ2-2,NA,NA,TRBV9
CASSTGFGNTIYF,TGTGCCAGCAGCACAGGGTTCGGAAACACCATATATTTT,TRBJ1-3,NA,NA,TRBV7-7
CANPPEQYF,TGTGCCAATCCGCCCGAGCAGTACTTC,TRBJ2-7,few,NA,TRBV6-2/TRBV6-3
CASSPAGAGGHNEQFF,TGTGCCAGCAGTCCGGCGGGAGCGGGGGGGCATAATGAGCAGTTCTTC,TRBJ2-1,few,TRBD2,TRBV6-6
CASSDDRRPYEQYF,TGCGCCAGCAGCGACGACAGGCGACCCTACGAGCAGTACTTC,TRBJ2-7,many,NA,TRBV4-1
CASSTTASNQPQHF,TGTGCCAGTAGTACGACAGCCAGCAATCAGCCCCAGCATTTT,TRBJ1-5,many,NA,TRBV19
CASSLRTGGTGELFF,TGTGCCAGCAGCTTACGGACAGGGGGCACCGGGGAGCTGTTTTTT,TRBJ2-2,many,TRBD1,TRBV5-4
CASSLRPQSPATNEKLFF,TGTGCCAGCAGCTTAAGGCCCCAATCCCCTGCAACTAATGAAAAACTGTTTTTT,TRBJ1-4,NA,NA,TRBV7-2
CASTGLWTEAFF,TGTGCCAGCACAGGCCTGTGGACTGAAGCTTTCTTT,TRBJ1-1,few,NA,TRBV25-1
CASSVAGTGVDEQYF,TGCGCCAGCAGCGTGGCCGGGACAGGGGTTGACGAGCAGTACTTC,TRBJ2-7,NA,TRBD1,TRBV5-1
CASKPGQGPNEQYF,TGTGCCAGCAAGCCGGGACAGGGCCCCAACGAGCAGTACTTC,TRBJ2-7,NA,TRBD1,TRBV12-3/TRBV12-4
CASSLITGEGTDTQYF,TGCGCCAGCAGCTTAATTACGGGGGAGGGCACAGATACGCAGTATTTT,TRBJ2-3,NA,NA,TRBV5-1
CSVDNGETQYF,TGCAGCGTTGACAACGGGGAGACCCAGTACTTC,TRBJ2-5,few,NA,TRBV29-1
CSVSDSNYGYTF,TGCAGCGTTTCCGACAGCAACTATGGCTACACCTTC,TRBJ1-2,NA,NA,TRBV29-1
CSANGLAGAYNEQFF,TGCAGCGCCAATGGACTAGCGGGGGCATACAATGAGCAGTTCTTC,TRBJ2-1,NA,TRBD2,TRBV29-1
CASGFPDVDRNYGYTF,TGTGCTAGTGGTTTTCCTGACGTGGACAGGAACTATGGCTACACCTTC,TRBJ1-2,NA,TRBD1,TRBV12-5
CSQTGGGAETQYF,TGCAGCCAGACGGGCGGGGGGGCCGAGACCCAGTACTTC,TRBJ2-5,few,TRBD2,TRBV20-1
CAISESGTGNEQFF,TGTGCCATCAGTGAGAGTGGGACCGGTAATGAGCAGTTCTTC,TRBJ2-1,NA,NA,TRBV10-3
CASSFEAPREETQYF,TGTGCCAGCAGCTTTGAGGCCCCGAGGGAAGAGACCCAGTACTTC,TRBJ2-5,NA,NA,TRBV5-4
CASSLNPGHPDVGELFF,TGTGCCAGCAGCTTAAACCCCGGACACCCAGACGTCGGGGAGCTGTTTTTT,TRBJ2-2,NA,NA,TRBV7-3
CASSWQADIQETQYF,TGTGCCAGTAGTTGGCAGGCGGACATCCAAGAGACCCAGTACTTC,TRBJ2-5,many,NA,TRBV19